This passage covers 3 T cell receptor beta chains from one sample sequenced in a study of regulatory T cells in long-lasting Graves disease. Arm-PCR of CDR3 regions and iRepertoire HTBI primers were the basis on which TCR beta libraries were built. TCRdb redid the calling of the multiplex PCR reads with MiXCR, one entry per CDR3 protein. This sample has some 200,000 distinct CDR3 sequences, with roughly 19% found just once. Sample time point: newly diagnosed GD, antithyroid drugs for less than 3 months. Construction of the TCR library relied on RNA isolated from PBMCs. Another study also made use of these data, one on T cells in Graves' hyperthyroidism and ophthalmopathy.

The sequencing here drew on peripheral blood mononuclear cells (PBMCs), taken at new diagnosis, from a patient treated with antithyroid drugs. The receptors derive from a woman aged 30 to 39 with Graves disease.

This clonotype was counted ten times or more. The CDR3, as DNA: TGTGCCAGCAGTCCCCGGGACATTAAAGAGACCCAGTACTTC. As protein: CASSPRDIKETQYF. V usage is TRBV11-2 and J usage is TRBJ2-5, with D perhaps matching TRBD1 (6 bases). Per germline, CDR1 SGHAT and CDR2 FQNNGV. The CDR3 spans 14 residues. V lost 6 bases and J 3 bases, leaving 14 bases between the germline ends.

This clonotype was found many times. The CDR3 here is CASRLLSYNEQFF. The CDR3 DNA is TGTGCCAGCAGGCTCCTTTCCTACAATGAGCAGTTCTTC. The chain combines TRBV28 with TRBJ2-1; the D is unclear. V lost 6 bases, J lost 1 base, and 7 bases lay in between. CDR1 and CDR2 from the germline V gene are MDHEN and SYDVKM. The CDR3 consists of 13 residues. The full variable domain, in which reference TRBV28 and TRBJ2-1 provide the parts outside the CDR3, is DVKVTQSSRYLVKRTGEKVFLECVQDMDHENMFWYRQDPGLGLRLIYFSYDVKMKEKGDIPEGYSVSREKKERFSLILESASTNQTSMYLCASRLLSYNEQFFGPGTRLTVL.

This clonotype showed up many times. J is TRBJ2-1 and V is TRBV28; unclear D gene. There are 13 residues in the CDR3. The germline V and J ends were trimmed by 3 bases and 10 bases, with 13 bases remaining between them. Germline V gene data show CDR1 as MDHEN and CDR2 as SYDVKM. Here the CDR3 reads CASSFEALKEQFF. The CDR3 bases are TGTGCCAGCAGTTTTGAGGCCTTGAAGGAGCAGTTCTTC.